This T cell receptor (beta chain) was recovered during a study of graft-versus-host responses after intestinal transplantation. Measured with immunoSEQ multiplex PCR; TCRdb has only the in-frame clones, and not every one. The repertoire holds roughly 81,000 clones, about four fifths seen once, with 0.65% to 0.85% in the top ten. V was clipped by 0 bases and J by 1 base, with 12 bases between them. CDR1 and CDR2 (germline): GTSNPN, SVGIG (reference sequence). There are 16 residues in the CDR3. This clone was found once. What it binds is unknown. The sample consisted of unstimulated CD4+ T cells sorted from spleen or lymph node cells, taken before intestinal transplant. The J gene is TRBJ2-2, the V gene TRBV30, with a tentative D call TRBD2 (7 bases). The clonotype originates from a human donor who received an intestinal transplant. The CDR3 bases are TGTGCCTGGAGTGTCAGGGGACTAAGGAACACCGGGGAGCTGTTTTTT. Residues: CAWSVRGLRNTGELFF.